The present T cell receptor beta chain was sequenced within a study of cytomegalovirus exposure and HLA in healthy donors. As for the study in general: Early released data had tens of millions of unique TCRs, all coming from HLA-typed donors.

This clone was observed a few times. The primer mix had 60 Vbeta and 13 Jbeta primers. Repertoires were generated with immunoSEQ multiplex PCR, while TCRdb's copy carries only in-frame clones and drops some. The sample includes under 150,000 clones, approximately 80% seen only once; the top ten take 1% to 1.5%. V lost 6 bases and J lost 4, with 13 bases in between. This CDR3 has 14 residues. Germline assignment: CDR1 MDHEN and CDR2 SYDVKM. The chain uses TRBV28 and TRBJ2-1; perhaps TRBD2 as D (5 bases). The sequenced sample was PBMCs. The origin of this receptor is a girl aged 2 to 10 in good health and CMV-seronegative. CDR3 bases: TGTGCCAGCAGCCCCAATGAGCGGTACAATGAGCAGTTCTTC. Amino acids: CASSPNERYNEQFF.